This TCR beta chain was identified in a study of cytomegalovirus exposure and HLA in healthy donors. This CDR3 is 14 amino acids long. From germline, CDR1 is GTSNPN and CDR2 SVGIG (reference sequence). With 1 base removed from V and 5 bases from J, the gap between germline ends came to 14 bases. Findings and limits, study-wide: CMV antigen specificity was confirmed in vitro for a few CMV-associated chains. In a later analysis, HLA-associated beta chains showed higher expansion and lower generation probabilities than comparable chains.

To note about this clone: Its antigen is unknown.

Amplification used 60 Vbeta primers and 13 Jbeta primers. Measured with immunoSEQ multiplex PCR; TCRdb has only the in-frame clones, and not every one. Of 60,000 to 70,000 clones listed, around 78% are singletons. Material for sequencing was PBMCs. The receptor's source is a man younger than 35 in good health and CMV-seropositive. V usage is TRBV30 and J usage is TRBJ2-5; TRBD2 might be the D (6 bases). DNA of the CDR3: TGTGCCTGGAGTGCTGGGGGGATAGAGGAGACCCAGTACTTC. It yields the protein CAWSAGGIEETQYF.